This T cell receptor (beta chain) was recovered during a study of T cell responses to AZD1222 COVID-19 vaccine. Study-wide results and caveats: Baseline seropositives among AZD1222 recipients totaled only 5 or 6. None of the repertoires were sampled until the peak T cell response had passed. The reported proportion of spike-specific TCRs targeting unmutated variant regions was nearly half. The span of vaccine-associated CD4 TCRs extended across spike, with dominance at 160-218 and 743-854.

Repertoires were generated with immunoSEQ multiplex PCR, while TCRdb's copy carries only in-frame clones and drops some. This table holds about 82,000 clones, 80% to 90% found once. The germline V gene encodes CDR1 LNHNV and CDR2 YYDKDF (reference sequence). J gave up 4 bases and V 1 base, and 4 bases lay outside the gene matches. This CDR3 is built from 16 residues. In this sample, this clone turned up a few times. Its antigen remains unknown. The sample was peripheral blood, taken 28 days after the second AZD1222 dose. This chain joins TRBV15 and TRBJ2-2; 9 positions agree with TRBD1. This clonotype originated in an adult who received the AZD1222 COVID-19 vaccine. CDR3 loop: CATSRVRDRVTGELFF. CDR3 DNA sequence: TGTGCCACCAGCAGAGTCCGGGACAGGGTCACCGGGGAGCTGTTTTTT.